These T cell receptor beta chains were read from a single sample in a study of shared clonotypes between healthy human individuals. Profiling relied on immunoSEQ multiplex PCR, and the TCRdb table lists in-frame clones only, not all of them. The sample holds about 1 million clones, 60% to 80% seen once. Source material: memory CD4+ T cells sorted from blood. These receptors all come from a man between 18 and 35 years old in good health. Both conserved end residues are part of each CDR3. D genes are given only for firm matches. The size of a clone is reported for some rows only, either as once, few or many, or as a class for expanded clones.

J,D,size,V,DNA,CDR3
TRBJ2-3,TRBD1,NA,TRBV11-2,TGTGCCAGCAGCAGGGACAGGGGAGGAGATACGCAGTATTTT,CASSRDRGGDTQYF
TRBJ1-1,TRBD1,NA,TRBV18,TGTGCCAGCTCGCCTACGACAGGGCCCAATGAAGCTTTCTTT,CASSPTTGPNEAFF
TRBJ2-7,NA,NA,TRBV19,TGTGCCAGTAGTATAGGGGCGACCCGTCTCCACGAGCAGTACTTC,CASSIGATRLHEQYF
TRBJ1-5,TRBD1,NA,TRBV18,TGTGCCAGCTCCCGACAGGGTAAGGGCAATCAGCCCCAGCATTTT,CASSRQGKGNQPQHF
TRBJ2-3,NA,once,TRBV6-6,TGTGCCAGCAGTTATTGGCAGACTACAAGCACAGATACGCAGTATTTT,CASSYWQTTSTDTQYF
TRBJ1-4,TRBD1,once,TRBV6-1,TGTGCCAGCACTCTTGGGGGACAGGGAAAACTGTTTTTT,CASTLGGQGKLFF
TRBJ2-3,NA,NA,TRBV27,TGTGCCAGCCCCAACGAAACTCTAGGGAACACAGATACGCAGTATTTT,CASPNETLGNTDTQYF
TRBJ2-1,TRBD2,NA,TRBV30,TGTGCCTGGAGAGGAACCCCAAAGACTAGCGGGAGGTTCAATGAGCAGTTCTTC,CAWRGTPKTSGRFNEQFF
TRBJ2-3,NA,many,TRBV5-1,TGCGCCAGCAGCTTGGTAGGAGGAGTTGAAGATACGCAGTATTTT,CASSLVGGVEDTQYF
TRBJ1-6,NA,few,TRBV9,TGTGCCAGCAGCGATCAGGGTATTAATAATTCACCCCTCCACTTT,CASSDQGINNSPLHF
TRBJ1-4,TRBD1,NA,TRBV6-1,TGTGCCAGCAGTGAAAGGACAGGGTCAGGTGAAAAACTGTTTTTT,CASSERTGSGEKLFF
TRBJ1-5,NA,NA,TRBV6-5,TGTGCCAGCAGCCCTTTGTCAGGGCGCAATCAGCCCCAGCATTTT,CASSPLSGRNQPQHF
TRBJ1-1,NA,NA,TRBV6-6,TGTGCCAGCATTTCGTCGGGGGGGAAGTCAGCTTTCTTT,CASISSGGKSAFF
TRBJ1-1,TRBD1,NA,TRBV7-9,TGTGCCAGCAGCCCCGGGACAGGGGGCGGGGAGGTCACTGAAGCTTTCTTT,CASSPGTGGGEVTEAFF
TRBJ2-3,TRBD2,NA,TRBV4-1,TGCGCCAGCAGCCAAGCGGGCGGGAGTCCAGATACGCAGTATTTT,CASSQAGGSPDTQYF
TRBJ1-6,TRBD1,NA,TRBV5-6,TGTGCCAGCAGCAACGACAGGGGGAAGGATTCACCCCTCCACTTT,CASSNDRGKDSPLHF
TRBJ1-4,TRBD1,few,TRBV5-4,TGTGCCAGCAGCAGAAGACAGGGGGCGGAAGAAAAACTGTTTTTT,CASSRRQGAEEKLFF
TRBJ2-5,NA,NA,TRBV14,TGTGCCAGCAGCAAAGGGGGAGGAGGGAGAGAGACCCAGTACTTC,CASSKGGGGRETQYF
TRBJ2-1,NA,NA,TRBV18,TGTGCCAGCTCACCACCGGAGGGTTTGAATGAGCAGTTCTTC,CASSPPEGLNEQFF
TRBJ2-4,TRBD2,NA,TRBV11-2,TGTGCCAGCAGCGACCTGGTCGGTAGCGGGGTCATTCAGTACTTC,CASSDLVGSGVIQYF
TRBJ2-5,NA,NA,TRBV5-4,TGTGCCAGCAGACCCCGCGACTCGGGGGAGACCCAGTACTTC,CASRPRDSGETQYF
TRBJ2-7,TRBD1,NA,TRBV5-1,TGCGCCAGCAGCTGGACAGGGGTTGGTCCCTACGAGCAGTACTTC,CASSWTGVGPYEQYF
TRBJ1-2,NA,NA,TRBV25-1,TGTGCCAGCAAGGACGGTAACTATGGCTACACCTTC,CASKDGNYGYTF
TRBJ2-7,NA,NA,TRBV28,TGTGCCAGCAATACGGGACACCAATGGAACGAGCAGTACTTC,CASNTGHQWNEQYF
TRBJ2-3,NA,NA,TRBV18,TGTGCCAGCCCCCTCCTTAGCACAGATACGCAGTATTTT,CASPLLSTDTQYF
TRBJ1-3,NA,NA,TRBV5-1,TGCGCCAGCAGCTTGGCCACCCTCTCTGGAAACACCATATATTTT,CASSLATLSGNTIYF
TRBJ1-2,TRBD1,few,TRBV19,TGTGCCAGTAGTAGTAGGGGGCGGGATGGCTACACCTTC,CASSSRGRDGYTF
TRBJ2-3,NA,once,TRBV10-1,TGCGCCAGCAGCATTAGGGCCTGGCAGATGGATACGCAGTATTTT,CASSIRAWQMDTQYF
TRBJ2-7,NA,once,TRBV5-1,TGCGCCAGCAGCTTAGGTGACATCCCGGGGTACGAGCAGTACTTC,CASSLGDIPGYEQYF
TRBJ2-7,TRBD2,once,TRBV7-2,TGTGCCAGCAGCGTAGACGGACTAGTGATTAACGAGCAGTACTTC,CASSVDGLVINEQYF
TRBJ2-5,NA,NA,TRBV28,TGTGCCAGCAGTTTGATCAGCGGACTCCAAGAGACCCAGTACTTC,CASSLISGLQETQYF
TRBJ1-4,NA,NA,TRBV5-1,TGCGCCAGCAGCTCTCACGGGGGGGCCCTAAATGAAAAACTGTTTTTT,CASSSHGGALNEKLFF
TRBJ1-5,NA,NA,TRBV30,TGTGCCTGGAGCCTCGGGGGGGAAAAATCTCCCCAGCATTTT,CAWSLGGEKSPQHF
TRBJ2-2,NA,NA,TRBV19,TGTGCCAGTAGTACTCCTCGGGACTTAAACACCGGGGAGCTGTTTTTT,CASSTPRDLNTGELFF
TRBJ2-3,NA,NA,TRBV20-1,TGCAGTGCTAACCACGGGGATACGCAGTATTTT,CSANHGDTQYF
TRBJ1-4,NA,NA,TRBV20-1,TGCAGTGCTACTGGGGGGGAAAAACTGTTTTTT,CSATGGEKLFF